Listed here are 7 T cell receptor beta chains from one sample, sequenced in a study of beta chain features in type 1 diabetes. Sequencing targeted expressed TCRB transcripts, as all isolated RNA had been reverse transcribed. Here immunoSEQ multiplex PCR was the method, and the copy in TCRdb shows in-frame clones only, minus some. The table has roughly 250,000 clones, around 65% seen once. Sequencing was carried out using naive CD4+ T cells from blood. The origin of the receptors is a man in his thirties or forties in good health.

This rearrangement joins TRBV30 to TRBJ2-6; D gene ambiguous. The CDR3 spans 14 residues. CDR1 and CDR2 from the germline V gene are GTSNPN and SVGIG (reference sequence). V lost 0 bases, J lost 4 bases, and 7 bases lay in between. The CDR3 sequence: CAWSVGVGANVLTF. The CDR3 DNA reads TGTGCCTGGAGTGTTGGGGTCGGGGCCAACGTCCTGACTTTC.

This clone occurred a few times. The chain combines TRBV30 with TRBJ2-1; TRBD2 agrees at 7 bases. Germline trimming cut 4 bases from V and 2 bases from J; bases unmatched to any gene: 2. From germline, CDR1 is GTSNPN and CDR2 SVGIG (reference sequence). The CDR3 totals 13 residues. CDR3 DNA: TGTGCCTGGACCGGACTAGCCTACAATGAGCAGTTCTTC. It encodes CAWTGLAYNEQFF.

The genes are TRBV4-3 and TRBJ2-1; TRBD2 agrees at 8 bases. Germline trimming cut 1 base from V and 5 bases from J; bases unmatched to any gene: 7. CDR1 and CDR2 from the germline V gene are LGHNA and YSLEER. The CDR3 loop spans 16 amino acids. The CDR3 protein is CASSQGYGRADNEQFF. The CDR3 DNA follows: TGCGCCAGCAGCCAAGGTTACGGGAGGGCAGACAATGAGCAGTTCTTC.

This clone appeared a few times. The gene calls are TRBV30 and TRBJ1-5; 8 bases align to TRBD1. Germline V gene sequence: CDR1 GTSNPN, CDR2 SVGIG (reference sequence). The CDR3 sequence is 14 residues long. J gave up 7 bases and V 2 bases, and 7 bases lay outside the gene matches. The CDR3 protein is CAWSPRGQVQPQHF. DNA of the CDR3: TGTGCCTGGAGTCCCAGGGGGCAGGTACAGCCCCAGCATTTT.

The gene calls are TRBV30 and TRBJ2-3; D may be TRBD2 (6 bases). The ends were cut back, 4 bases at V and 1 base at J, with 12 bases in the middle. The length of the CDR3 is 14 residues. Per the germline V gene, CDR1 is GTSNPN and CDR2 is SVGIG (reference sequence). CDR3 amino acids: CAWIAAPRTDTQYF. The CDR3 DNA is TGTGCCTGGATAGCGGCCCCCCGCACAGATACGCAGTATTTT.

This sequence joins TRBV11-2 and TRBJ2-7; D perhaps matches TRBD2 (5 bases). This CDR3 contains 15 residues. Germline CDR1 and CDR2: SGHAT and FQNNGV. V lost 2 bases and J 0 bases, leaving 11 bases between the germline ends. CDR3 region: CASSLSSGGSYEQYF. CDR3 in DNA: TGTGCCAGCAGCTTATCCAGCGGCGGCTCCTACGAGCAGTACTTC. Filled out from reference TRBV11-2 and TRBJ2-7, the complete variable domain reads EAGVAQSPRYKIIEKRQSVAFWCNPISGHATLYWYQQILGQGPKLLIQFQNNGVVDDSQLPKDRFSAERLKGVDSTLKIQPAKLEDSAVYLCASSLSSGGSYEQYFGPGTRLTVT.

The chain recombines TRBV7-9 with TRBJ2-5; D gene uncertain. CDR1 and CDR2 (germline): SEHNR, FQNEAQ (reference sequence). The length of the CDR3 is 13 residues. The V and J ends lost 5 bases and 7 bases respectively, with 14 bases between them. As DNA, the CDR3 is TGTGCCAGCAGCGAGGACGGGCCCGGGACCCAGTACTTC. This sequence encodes CASSEDGPGTQYF.